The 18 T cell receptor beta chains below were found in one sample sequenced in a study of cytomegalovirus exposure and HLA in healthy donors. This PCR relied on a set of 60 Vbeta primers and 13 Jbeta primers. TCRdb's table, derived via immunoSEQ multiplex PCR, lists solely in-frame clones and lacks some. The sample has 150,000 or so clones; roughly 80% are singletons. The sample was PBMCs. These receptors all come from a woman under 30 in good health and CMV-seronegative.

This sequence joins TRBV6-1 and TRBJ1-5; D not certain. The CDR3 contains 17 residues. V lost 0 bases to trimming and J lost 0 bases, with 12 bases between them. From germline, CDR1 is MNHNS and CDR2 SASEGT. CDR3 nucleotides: TGTGCCAGCAGTGAAGCCCCGTGGAGGGATAGCAATCAGCCCCAGCATTTT. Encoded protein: CASSEAPWRDSNQPQHF.

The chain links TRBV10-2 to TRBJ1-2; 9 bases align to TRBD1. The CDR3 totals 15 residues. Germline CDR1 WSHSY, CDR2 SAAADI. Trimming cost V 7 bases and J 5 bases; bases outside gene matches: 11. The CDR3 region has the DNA TGCGCCAGCACCCAGACCGGGACAGGGAGTTATGGCTACACCTTC. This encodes CASTQTGTGSYGYTF.

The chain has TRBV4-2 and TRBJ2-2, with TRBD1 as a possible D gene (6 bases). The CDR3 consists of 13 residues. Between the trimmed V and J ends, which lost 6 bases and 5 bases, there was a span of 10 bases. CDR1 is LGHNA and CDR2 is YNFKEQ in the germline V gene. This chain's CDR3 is CASRPDSTGELFF. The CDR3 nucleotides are TGTGCCAGCAGACCGGACAGTACCGGGGAGCTGTTTTTT.

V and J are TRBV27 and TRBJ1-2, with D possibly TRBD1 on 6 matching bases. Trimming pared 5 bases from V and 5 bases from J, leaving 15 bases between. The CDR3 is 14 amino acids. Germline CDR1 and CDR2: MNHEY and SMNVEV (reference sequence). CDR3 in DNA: TGTGCCAGCAGTCAACAGGGACTACGATATGGCTACACCTTC. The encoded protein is CASSQQGLRYGYTF.

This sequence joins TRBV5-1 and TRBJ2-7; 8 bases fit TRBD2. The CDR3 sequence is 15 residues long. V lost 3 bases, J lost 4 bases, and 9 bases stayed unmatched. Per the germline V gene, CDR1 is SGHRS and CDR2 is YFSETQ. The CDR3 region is CASSSLREGRYEQYF. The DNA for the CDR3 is TGCGCCAGCAGCTCCCTCCGGGAGGGCCGGTACGAGCAGTACTTC.

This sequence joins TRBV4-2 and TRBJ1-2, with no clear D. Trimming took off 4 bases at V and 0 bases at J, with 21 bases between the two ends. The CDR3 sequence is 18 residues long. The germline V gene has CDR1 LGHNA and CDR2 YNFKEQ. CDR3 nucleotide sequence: TGTGCCAGCAGCCCGACCTCCCTCCAAGAGCGTTCTAACTATGGCTACACCTTC. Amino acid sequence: CASSPTSLQERSNYGYTF.

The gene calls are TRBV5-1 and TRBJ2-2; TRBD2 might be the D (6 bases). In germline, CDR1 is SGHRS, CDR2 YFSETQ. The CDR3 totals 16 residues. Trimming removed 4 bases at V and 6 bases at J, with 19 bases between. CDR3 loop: CASSPRGPVAAGELFF. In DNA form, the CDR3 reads TGCGCCAGCAGCCCGCGGGGCCCGGTTGCTGCCGGGGAGCTGTTTTTT.

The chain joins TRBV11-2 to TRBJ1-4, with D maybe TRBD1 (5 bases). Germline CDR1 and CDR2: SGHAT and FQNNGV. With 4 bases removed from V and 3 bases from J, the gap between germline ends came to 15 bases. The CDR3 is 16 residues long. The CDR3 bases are TGTGCCAGCAGCTCGGCCGGGGGGGTACCTAATGAAAAACTGTTTTTT. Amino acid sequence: CASSSAGGVPNEKLFF.

Written as DNA, the CDR3 is TGCGCCAGCAGTAGCGGGAGTGGCACCGGGGAGCTGTTTTTT. It yields the protein CASSSGSGTGELFF. The gene calls are TRBV5-1 and TRBJ2-2; TRBD2 aligns across 9 bases. This CDR3 comprises 14 residues. V lost 5 bases and J lost 4; bases outside the gene matches: 3. Looked up from germline, CDR1 is SGHRS and CDR2 is YFSETQ.

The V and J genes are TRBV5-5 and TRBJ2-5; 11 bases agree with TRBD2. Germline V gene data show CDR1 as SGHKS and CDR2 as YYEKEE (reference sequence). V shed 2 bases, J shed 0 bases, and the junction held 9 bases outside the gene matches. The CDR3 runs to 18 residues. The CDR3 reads CASSLLVLAGGHQETQYF. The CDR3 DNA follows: TGTGCCAGCAGCTTATTGGTGCTAGCGGGGGGTCACCAAGAGACCCAGTACTTC.

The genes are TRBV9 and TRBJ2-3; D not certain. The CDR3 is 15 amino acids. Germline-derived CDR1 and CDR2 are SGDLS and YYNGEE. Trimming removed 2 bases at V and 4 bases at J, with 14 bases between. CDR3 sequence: CASSVGLFRPDTQYF. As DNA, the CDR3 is TGTGCCAGCAGCGTGGGCCTATTTCGTCCAGATACGCAGTATTTT.

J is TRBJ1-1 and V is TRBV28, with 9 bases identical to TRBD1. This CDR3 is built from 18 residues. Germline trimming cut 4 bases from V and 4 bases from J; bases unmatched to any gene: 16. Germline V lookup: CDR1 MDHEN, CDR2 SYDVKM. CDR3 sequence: CASSSSGPNRGLFTEAFF. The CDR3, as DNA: TGTGCCAGCAGTTCGTCTGGACCGAACAGGGGGCTCTTCACTGAAGCTTTCTTT.

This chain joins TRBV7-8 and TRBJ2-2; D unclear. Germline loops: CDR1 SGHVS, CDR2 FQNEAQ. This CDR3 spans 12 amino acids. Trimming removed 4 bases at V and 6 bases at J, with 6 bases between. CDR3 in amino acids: CASSSRAGELFF. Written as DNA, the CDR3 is TGTGCCAGCAGCTCTCGCGCCGGGGAGCTGTTTTTT.

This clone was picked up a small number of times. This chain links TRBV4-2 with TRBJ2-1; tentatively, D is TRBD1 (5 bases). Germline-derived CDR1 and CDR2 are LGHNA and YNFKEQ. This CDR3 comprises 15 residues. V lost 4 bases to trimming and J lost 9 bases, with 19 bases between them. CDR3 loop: CASSPDLGVDVEQFF. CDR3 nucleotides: TGTGCCAGCAGCCCCGATTTAGGGGTTGATGTTGAGCAGTTCTTC.

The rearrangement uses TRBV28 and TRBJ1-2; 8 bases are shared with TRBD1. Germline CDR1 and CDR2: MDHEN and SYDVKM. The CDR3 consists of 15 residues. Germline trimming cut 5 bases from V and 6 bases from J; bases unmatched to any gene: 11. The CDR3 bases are TGTGCCAGCAGTCGGCCGGACAGGGTATCGGATGGCTACACCTTC. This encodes CASSRPDRVSDGYTF.

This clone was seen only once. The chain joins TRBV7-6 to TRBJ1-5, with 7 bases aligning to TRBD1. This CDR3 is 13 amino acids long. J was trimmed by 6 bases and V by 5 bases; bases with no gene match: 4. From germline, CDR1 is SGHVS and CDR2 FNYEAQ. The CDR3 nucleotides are TGTGCCAGCAGCGCCGACAGGGCTCAGCCCCAGCATTTT. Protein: CASSADRAQPQHF.

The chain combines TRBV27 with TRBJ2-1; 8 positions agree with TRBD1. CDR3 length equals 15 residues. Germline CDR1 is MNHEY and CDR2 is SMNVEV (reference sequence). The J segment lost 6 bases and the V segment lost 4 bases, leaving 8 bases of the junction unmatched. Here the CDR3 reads CASSSNRGYSNEQFF. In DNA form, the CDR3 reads TGTGCCAGCAGTTCAAACAGGGGGTATAGCAATGAGCAGTTCTTC.

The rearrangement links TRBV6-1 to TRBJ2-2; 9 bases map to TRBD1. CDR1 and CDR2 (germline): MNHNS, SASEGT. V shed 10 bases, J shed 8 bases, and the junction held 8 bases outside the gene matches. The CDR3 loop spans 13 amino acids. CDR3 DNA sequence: TGTGCCACCTCCGGGACAGGGATAGGGGAGCTGTTTTTT. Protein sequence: CATSGTGIGELFF.